One and the same sample provided the 3 T cell receptor beta chains below, sequenced in a study of T cell responses to AZD1222 COVID-19 vaccine. Repertoires were generated with immunoSEQ multiplex PCR, while TCRdb's copy carries only in-frame clones and drops some. Among around 180,000 clones listed, about 87% were seen once. The material sequenced was peripheral blood, taken on day 0 of AZD1222 vaccination. The receptors stem from an adult in good health.

The chain combines TRBV28 with TRBJ2-4, with 7 bases that match TRBD1. The CDR3 is 15 residues long. Germline V gene sequence: CDR1 MDHEN, CDR2 SYDVKM. V gave up 4 bases and J gave up 1 base; unmatched junction bases: 4. This CDR3 reads CASSSLTGAKNIQYF. The CDR3 coding sequence is TGTGCCAGCAGTTCACTGACAGGGGCCAAAAACATTCAGTACTTC.

The V and J genes are TRBV3-1 (or the pseudogene TRBV3-2) and TRBJ1-5; a possible D gene is TRBD1 (5 bases). V was shortened by 0 bases and J by 4 bases, with 10 bases between the two germline ends. The CDR3 runs to 15 residues. Germline loops: CDR1 LGHDT, CDR2 YNNKEL (reference sequence). The CDR3 reads CASSQDVGPNQPQHF. CDR3 sequence (DNA): TGTGCCAGCAGCCAAGATGTGGGACCGAATCAGCCCCAGCATTTT.

The chain employs TRBV13 and TRBJ2-7, with a weak D call TRBD2 (6 bases). Germline V gives CDR1 PRHDT, CDR2 FYEKMQ (reference sequence). The CDR3 has 16 residues. Trimming stripped 3 bases from V and 2 bases from J, with 17 bases between. Here the CDR3 DNA reads TGTGCCAGCAGCTTGGGTGGGGGAGGCTTAACCTACGAGCAGTACTTC. Protein product: CASSLGGGGLTYEQYF. The full variable domain, in which reference TRBV13 and TRBJ2-7 provide the parts outside the CDR3, is AAGVIQSPRHLIKEKRETATLKCYPIPRHDTVYWYQQGPGQDPQFLISFYEKMQSDKGSIPDRFSAQQFSDYHSELNMSSLELGDSALYFCASSLGGGGLTYEQYFGPGTRLTVT.